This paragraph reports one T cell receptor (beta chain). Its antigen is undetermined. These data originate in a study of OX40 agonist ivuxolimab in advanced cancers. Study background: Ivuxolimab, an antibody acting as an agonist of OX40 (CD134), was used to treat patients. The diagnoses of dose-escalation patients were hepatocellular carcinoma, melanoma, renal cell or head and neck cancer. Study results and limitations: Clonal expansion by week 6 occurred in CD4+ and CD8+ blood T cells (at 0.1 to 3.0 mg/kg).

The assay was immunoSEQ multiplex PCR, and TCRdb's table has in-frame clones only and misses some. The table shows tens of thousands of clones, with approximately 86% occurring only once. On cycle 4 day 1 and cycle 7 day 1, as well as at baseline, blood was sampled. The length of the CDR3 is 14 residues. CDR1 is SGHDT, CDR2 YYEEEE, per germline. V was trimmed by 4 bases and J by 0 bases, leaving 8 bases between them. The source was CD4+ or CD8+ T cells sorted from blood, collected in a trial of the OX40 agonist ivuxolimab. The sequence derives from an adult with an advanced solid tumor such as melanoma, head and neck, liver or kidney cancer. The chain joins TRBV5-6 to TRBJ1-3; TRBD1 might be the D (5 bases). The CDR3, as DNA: TGTGCCAGCAGCCCGGGACTCTCTGGAAACACCATATATTTT. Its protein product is CASSPGLSGNTIYF.